This T cell receptor beta chain was documented in a study of blood T cell repertoires in COVID-19. In the study overall: Collection of acute and convalescent COVID-19 samples took place in the United States, Italy and Spain. T cells, B-cell-depleted T cells, or PBMCs provided the cDNA or gDNA that served as material.

In germline, CDR1 is SNHLY, CDR2 FYNNEI. Trimming took 3 bases from V and 4 from J; bases not matched to a gene: 4. The length of the CDR3 is 15 residues. Authors' methods: Reference gene primers were amplified, and this amplification served to estimate nucleated cell counts. The assay was immunoSEQ multiplex PCR, and TCRdb's table has in-frame clones only and misses some. V and J calls and clone size are copied from that table; D and trimming were computed from the DNA. The table has around 340,000 clones, roughly 85% seen once. Cohorts were determined from participant-reported clinical history. This clonotype originated in a woman in her thirties or forties with acute COVID-19. Specimen: PBMCs or T cells enriched from blood (not recorded which). This chain joins TRBV2 and TRBJ1-5, with 9 bases matching TRBD1. The CDR3 nucleotides are TGTGCCAGCAGTGAGTTGGGACAGGGAAATCAGCCCCAGCATTTT. Translated, it gives CASSELGQGNQPQHF.